What follows are 20 T cell receptor beta chains derived from one specimen sequenced in a study of blood T cell repertoires in COVID-19. Using immunoSEQ multiplex PCR, the repertoire was profiled, and TCRdb retains in-frame clones only, with some absent. The table records around 200,000 clones, about nine tenths of them present only once. The sample taken for sequencing was PBMCs or T cells enriched from blood (not recorded which). The receptors derive from a woman aged 30 to 39 who had recovered from COVID-19.

This chain links TRBV19 with TRBJ1-2; 12 nucleotides agree with TRBD1. Losses at the gene ends were 3 bases for V and 6 bases for J; bases not matched to a gene: 11. CDR1 LNHDA and CDR2 SQIVND come from the germline V gene (reference sequence). The CDR3 totals 17 residues. Here the CDR3 DNA reads TGTGCCAGTAGTATGACGGGACAGGGGGCGCCTTCGGATGGCTACACCTTC. This sequence encodes CASSMTGQGAPSDGYTF.

The chain is built from TRBV12-2 and TRBJ1-5. TRBV12-2 is a recognized pseudogene. The CDR3 is made up of 15 amino acids. The CDR3 coding sequence is TGTGCAAGTCGCCCGAGAGGTGATAGCAATCAGCCCCAGCATTTT. Translation gives CASRPRGDSNQPQHF.

The V call is TRBV5-1, the J call TRBJ2-3, with 8 bases that match TRBD2. The CDR3 contains 15 residues. Germline assignment: CDR1 SGHRS and CDR2 YFSETQ. J was trimmed by 2 bases and V by 2 bases; bases with no gene match: 4. This chain's CDR3 is CASSFSRGDTDTQYF. Here the CDR3 DNA reads TGCGCCAGCAGCTTCTCGCGGGGGGACACAGATACGCAGTATTTT.

The V gene is TRBV6-4, the J gene TRBJ1-1; D is uncertain. The CDR3 sequence is 13 residues long. Looked up from germline, CDR1 is MRHNA and CDR2 is SNTAGT. Trimming stripped 4 bases from V and 1 base from J, with 7 bases between. The CDR3 coding sequence is TGTGCCAGCAGTGCCACAGCGAACACTGAAGCTTTCTTT. Translation: CASSATANTEAFF.

This clone was seen once. The V and J genes are TRBV7-8 and TRBJ1-2, with 11 bases aligning to TRBD1. V shed 4 bases and J 7 bases; nucleotides not matched to a gene: 14. In germline, CDR1 is SGHVS, CDR2 FQNEAQ. This CDR3 has 17 residues. Here the CDR3 reads CASSSPGQGVVFSGYTF. The CDR3 bases are TGTGCCAGCAGCTCACCGGGACAGGGGGTAGTTTTTTCTGGCTACACCTTC.

The V and J genes are TRBV4-3 and TRBJ1-2; D remains unclear. The CDR3 contains 15 residues. CDR1 and CDR2 from the germline V gene are LGHNA and YSLEER. V gave up 0 bases and J gave up 3 bases, with 11 bases separating them. CDR3 protein: CASSQEVKLDYGYTF. The CDR3 DNA reads as TGCGCCAGCAGCCAAGAGGTAAAGTTAGACTATGGCTACACCTTC.

The genes are TRBV10-3 and TRBJ1-4, with 10 bases lining up with TRBD1. V shed 2 bases and J 6 bases; nucleotides not matched to a gene: 0. Germline CDR1 and CDR2: ENHRY and SYGVKD. This CDR3 is built from 14 residues. The CDR3, as DNA: TGTGCCATCAGTGAGGGGACAGGGGATGAAAAACTGTTTTTT. This translates into CAISEGTGDEKLFF.

The J gene is TRBJ2-1, the V gene TRBV5-4; 9 nucleotides line up with TRBD1. This CDR3 has 15 residues. Trimming cost V 3 bases and J 4 bases; bases outside gene matches: 5. Germline values: CDR1 SGHNT, CDR2 YYREEE (reference sequence). Here the CDR3 DNA reads TGTGCCAGCAGCTCTACAGGGGGCCAATACAATGAGCAGTTCTTC. This codes for CASSSTGGQYNEQFF. Full variable domain (outside the CDR3, taken from reference TRBV5-4 and TRBJ2-1): ETGVTQSPTHLIKTRGQQVTLRCSSQSGHNTVSWYQQALGQGPQFIFQYYREEENGRGNFPPRFSGLQFPNYSSELNVNALELDDSALYLCASSSTGGQYNEQFFGPGTRLTVL.

The chain uses TRBV29-1 and TRBJ1-4; 7 positions agree with TRBD1. There are 16 residues in the CDR3. From germline, CDR1 is SQVTM and CDR2 ANQGSEA. The V gene end was trimmed by 4 bases and the J gene end by 5 bases; junction bases not matched to a gene: 13. CDR3 protein: CSVAGTEIKGNEKLFF. CDR3 sequence (DNA): TGCAGCGTTGCGGGGACAGAAATCAAAGGGAATGAAAAACTGTTTTTT. Variable domain in full (rest from reference TRBV29-1 and TRBJ1-4): SAVISQKPSRDICQRGTSLTIQCQVDSQVTMMFWYRQQPGQSLTLIATANQGSEATYESGFVIDKFPISRPNLTFSTLTVSNMSPEDSSIYLCSVAGTEIKGNEKLFFGSGTQLSVL.

The genes are TRBV7-2 and TRBJ2-2; TRBD2 matches 11 bases. This CDR3 spans 15 amino acids. CDR1 is SGHTA and CDR2 is FQGNSA in the germline V gene. Germline trimming cut 4 bases from V and 8 bases from J; bases unmatched to any gene: 6. CDR3 residues: CASSSELAGAGELFF. CDR3 sequence (DNA): TGTGCCAGCAGCTCAGAACTAGCGGGGGCTGGGGAGCTGTTTTTT.

This sequence joins TRBV6-5 and TRBJ1-2; D may be TRBD1 (5 bases). Germline V CDR1 and CDR2: MNHEY, SVGAGI. V lost 6 bases and J lost 7, with 15 bases in between. CDR3 length: 13 residues. The CDR3 reads CASRNAGRGGYTF. DNA for the CDR3: TGTGCCAGCAGGAACGCAGGGCGGGGTGGCTACACCTTC.

The chain has TRBV5-1 and TRBJ1-1; 9 bases agree with TRBD1. V shed 8 bases and J 5 bases; nucleotides not matched to a gene: 7. Germline-derived CDR1 and CDR2 are SGHRS and YFSETQ. The CDR3 has 13 amino acids. The CDR3 DNA sequence: TGCGCCAGTTCACCACAGGGGGCAACTGAAGCTTTCTTT. This codes for CASSPQGATEAFF. The full variable domain, in which reference TRBV5-1 and TRBJ1-1 provide the parts outside the CDR3, is KAGVTQTPRYLIKTRGQQVTLSCSPISGHRSVSWYQQTPGQGLQFLFEYFSETQRNKGNFPGRFSGRQFSNSRSEMNVSTLELGDSALYLCASSPQGATEAFFGQGTRLTVV.

Here the CDR3 DNA reads TGTGCCACCAGTCTGGACACCTTGAACACTGAAGCTTTCTTT. Translated: CATSLDTLNTEAFF. The chain employs TRBV15 and TRBJ1-1, with TRBD1 as a possible D gene (5 bases). Germline values: CDR1 LNHNV, CDR2 YYDKDF (reference sequence). V gave up 6 bases and J gave up 0 bases, with 11 bases separating them. The CDR3 totals 14 residues.

The J gene is TRBJ1-1, the V gene TRBV18; D call uncertain. There are 15 residues in the CDR3. Germline CDR1 KGHSH, CDR2 LQKENI. Trimming removed 5 bases from V and 4 bases from J, with 17 bases in between. CDR3 in amino acids: CASSDPGIRVTEAFF. The CDR3 DNA is TGTGCCAGCTCAGATCCGGGAATTCGGGTCACTGAAGCTTTCTTT.

V and J are TRBV4-3 and TRBJ2-7; 7 positions match TRBD1. Looked up from germline, CDR1 is LGHNA and CDR2 is YSLEER. The CDR3 sequence is 13 residues long. The J segment lost 3 bases and the V segment lost 4 bases, leaving 3 bases of the junction unmatched. The CDR3 sequence is CASSPRTGYEQYF. The CDR3, as DNA: TGCGCCAGCAGCCCTCGGACAGGCTACGAGCAGTACTTC.

This sequence joins TRBV18 and TRBJ1-2, with D hard to call. V shed 4 bases and J shed 1 base, with 13 bases lying between them. Per the germline V gene, CDR1 is KGHSH and CDR2 is LQKENI. The CDR3 is 15 residues long. CDR3 DNA sequence: TGTGCCAGCTCACGCGATCGGGGAAATAACTATGGCTACACCTTC. It specifies CASSRDRGNNYGYTF.

The rearrangement links TRBV9 to TRBJ2-3; tentative D call: TRBD1 (6 bases). The CDR3 covers 15 residues. V was cut by 3 bases and J by 2 bases, with 13 bases left in between. Germline lookup yields CDR1 SGDLS and CDR2 YYNGEE. As DNA, the CDR3 is TGTGCCAGCAGCGCCTACCACAGGGCCACAGATACGCAGTATTTT. Its translation: CASSAYHRATDTQYF.

J is TRBJ2-1 and V is TRBV7-9; 10 bases line up with TRBD2. J gave up 5 bases and V 4 bases, and 5 bases lay outside the gene matches. The CDR3 is 15 amino acids. Germline CDR1 and CDR2: SEHNR and FQNEAQ (reference sequence). In DNA, the CDR3 is TGTGCCAGCAGCTCGAGACTAGCGGGTGACAATGAGCAGTTCTTC. Translation: CASSSRLAGDNEQFF.

Remarks on this clone: This same CDR3 is encoded by further DNA sequences in the sample. The genes are TRBV18 and TRBJ1-2; possibly TRBD1 for D (5 bases). V lost 3 bases, J lost 2 bases, and 7 bases lay in between. Germline V gene sequence: CDR1 KGHSH, CDR2 LQKENI. The CDR3 is 13 amino acids. The CDR3, as DNA: TGTGCCAGCTCACCGTCAGGGAACTATGGCTACACCTTC. It specifies CASSPSGNYGYTF. Combining the CDR3 with reference TRBV18 and TRBJ1-2 gives the whole variable domain NAGVMQNPRHLVRRRGQEARLRCSPMKGHSHVYWYRQLPEEGLKFMVYLQKENIIDESGMPKERFSAEFPKEGPSILRIQQVVRGDSAAYFCASSPSGNYGYTFGSGTRLTVV.

The chain recombines TRBV4-3 with TRBJ2-7; TRBD2 might be the D (6 bases). The V end was cut by 4 bases, the J end by 3 bases, with 16 bases between. Germline CDR1 LGHNA, CDR2 YSLEER. The length of the CDR3 is 15 residues. The CDR3 nucleotides read TGCGCCAGCAGCCGAGAAGGAGGGATCGGCTACGAGCAGTACTTC. It specifies CASSREGGIGYEQYF.